The TCR beta chain described here comes from a study of blood T cell repertoires in COVID-19. Study context: Whether acute or convalescent, the COVID-19 samples came from the United States, Italy and Spain. Sources were T cells, B-cell-depleted T cells, or PBMCs; the material itself was cDNA or gDNA.

Only in-frame clones appear in the TCRdb table, and some are missing; sequencing was by immunoSEQ multiplex PCR. There are approximately 140,000 clones in the sample; 65% to 80% occur only once, and approximately 3.6% lies in the top ten. Trimming removed 6 bases at V and 0 bases at J, with 14 bases between. Germline CDR1 and CDR2: MNHEY and SVGAGI. This CDR3 region has 15 residues. J is TRBJ1-1 and V is TRBV6-5, with D tentatively TRBD1 (6 bases). Sequenced input: peripheral blood. This receptor was taken from a man in his sixties with acute or convalescent COVID-19. Here the CDR3 reads CASRGAPPVNTEAFF. Here the CDR3 DNA reads TGTGCCAGCAGGGGGGCCCCACCCGTGAACACTGAAGCTTTCTTT.